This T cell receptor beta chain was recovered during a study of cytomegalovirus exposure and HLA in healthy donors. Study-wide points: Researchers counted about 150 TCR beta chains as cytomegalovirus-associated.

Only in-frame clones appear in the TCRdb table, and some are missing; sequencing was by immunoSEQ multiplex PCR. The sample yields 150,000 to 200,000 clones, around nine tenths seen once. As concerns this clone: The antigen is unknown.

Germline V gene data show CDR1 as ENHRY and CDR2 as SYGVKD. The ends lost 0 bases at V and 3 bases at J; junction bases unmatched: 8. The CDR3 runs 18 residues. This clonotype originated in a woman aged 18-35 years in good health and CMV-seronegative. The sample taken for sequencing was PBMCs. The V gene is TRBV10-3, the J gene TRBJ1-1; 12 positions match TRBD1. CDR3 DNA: TGTGCCATCAGTGAGTCCTCCCAGGGACAGGGGGCTTACACTGAAGCTTTCTTT. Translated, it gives CAISESSQGQGAYTEAFF.